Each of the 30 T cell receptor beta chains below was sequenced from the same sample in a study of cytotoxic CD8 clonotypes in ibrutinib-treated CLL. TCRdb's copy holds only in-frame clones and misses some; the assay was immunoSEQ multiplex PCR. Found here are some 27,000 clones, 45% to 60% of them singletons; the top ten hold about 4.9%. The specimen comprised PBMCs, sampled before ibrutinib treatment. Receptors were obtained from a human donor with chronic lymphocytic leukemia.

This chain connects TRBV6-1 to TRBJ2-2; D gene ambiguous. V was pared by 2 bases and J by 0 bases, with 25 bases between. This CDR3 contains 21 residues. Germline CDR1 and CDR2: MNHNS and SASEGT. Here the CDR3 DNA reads TGTGCCAGCAGTGAATCTTATCCCCCCACTTGGACCTATACGAACACCGGGGAGCTGTTTTTT. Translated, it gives CASSESYPPTWTYTNTGELFF.

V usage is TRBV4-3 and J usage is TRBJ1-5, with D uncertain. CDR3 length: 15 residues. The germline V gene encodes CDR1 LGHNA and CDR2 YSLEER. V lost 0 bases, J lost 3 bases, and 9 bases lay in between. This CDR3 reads CASSQDTGYNQPQHF. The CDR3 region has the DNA TGCGCCAGCAGCCAAGATACTGGGTACAATCAGCCCCAGCATTTT.

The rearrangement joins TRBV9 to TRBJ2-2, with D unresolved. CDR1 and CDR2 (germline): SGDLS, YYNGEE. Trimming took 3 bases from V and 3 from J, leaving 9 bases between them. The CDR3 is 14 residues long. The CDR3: CASSARSYTGELFF. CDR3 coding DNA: TGTGCCAGCAGCGCTAGGAGCTACACCGGGGAGCTGTTTTTT.

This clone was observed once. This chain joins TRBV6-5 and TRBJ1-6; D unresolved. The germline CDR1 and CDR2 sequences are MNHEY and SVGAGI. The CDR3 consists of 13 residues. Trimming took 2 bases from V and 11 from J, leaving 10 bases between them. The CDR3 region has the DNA TGTGCCAGCAGTTACGGGAACGGCGCACCCCTCCACTTT. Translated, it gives CASSYGNGAPLHF.

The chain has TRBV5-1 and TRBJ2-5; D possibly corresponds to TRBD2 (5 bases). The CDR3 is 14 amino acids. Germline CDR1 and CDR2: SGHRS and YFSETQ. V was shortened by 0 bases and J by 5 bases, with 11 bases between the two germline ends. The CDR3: CASSLARGLETQYF. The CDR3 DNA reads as TGCGCCAGCAGCTTGGCCCGGGGATTGGAGACCCAGTACTTC.

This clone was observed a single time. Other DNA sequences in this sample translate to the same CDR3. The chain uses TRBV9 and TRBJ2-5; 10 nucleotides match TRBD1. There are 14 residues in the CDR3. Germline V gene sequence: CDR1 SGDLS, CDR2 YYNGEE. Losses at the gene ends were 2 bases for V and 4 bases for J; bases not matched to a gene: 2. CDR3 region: CASSVGQGRETQYF. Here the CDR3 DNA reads TGTGCCAGCAGCGTGGGACAGGGGCGAGAGACCCAGTACTTC.

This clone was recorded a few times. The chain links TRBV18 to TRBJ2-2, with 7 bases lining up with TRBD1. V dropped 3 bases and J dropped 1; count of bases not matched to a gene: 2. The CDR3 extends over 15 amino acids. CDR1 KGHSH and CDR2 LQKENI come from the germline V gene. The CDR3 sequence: CASSPWTGNTGELFF. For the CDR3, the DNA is TGTGCCAGCTCACCCTGGACAGGGAACACCGGGGAGCTGTTTTTT. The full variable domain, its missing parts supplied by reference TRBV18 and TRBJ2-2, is NAGVMQNPRHLVRRRGQEARLRCSPMKGHSHVYWYRQLPEEGLKFMVYLQKENIIDESGMPKERFSAEFPKEGPSILRIQQVVRGDSAAYFCASSPWTGNTGELFFGEGSRLTVL.

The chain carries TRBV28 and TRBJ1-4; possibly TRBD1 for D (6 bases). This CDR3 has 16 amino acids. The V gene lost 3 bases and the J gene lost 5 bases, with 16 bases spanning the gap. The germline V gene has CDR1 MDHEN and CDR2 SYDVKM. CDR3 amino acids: CASSFLGDRPNEKLFF. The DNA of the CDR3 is TGTGCCAGCAGTTTTCTGGGTGACAGGCCCAATGAAAAACTGTTTTTT.

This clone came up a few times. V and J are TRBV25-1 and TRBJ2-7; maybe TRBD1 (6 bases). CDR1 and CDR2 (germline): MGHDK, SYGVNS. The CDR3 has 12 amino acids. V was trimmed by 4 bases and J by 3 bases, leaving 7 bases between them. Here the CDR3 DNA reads TGTGCCAGCAGTGGGGGACACTACGAGCAGTACTTC. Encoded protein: CASSGGHYEQYF.

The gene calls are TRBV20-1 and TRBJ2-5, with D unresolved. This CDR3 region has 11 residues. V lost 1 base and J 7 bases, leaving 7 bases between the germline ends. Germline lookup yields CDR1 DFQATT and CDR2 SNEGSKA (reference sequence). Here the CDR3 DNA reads TGCAGTGCTAGAGTGGTGGGGACCCAGTACTTC. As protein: CSARVVGTQYF.

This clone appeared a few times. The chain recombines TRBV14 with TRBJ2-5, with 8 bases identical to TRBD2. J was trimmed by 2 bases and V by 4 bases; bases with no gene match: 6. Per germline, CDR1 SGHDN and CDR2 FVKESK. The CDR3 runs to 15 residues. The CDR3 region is CASSPLRGGQETQYF. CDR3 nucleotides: TGTGCCAGCAGCCCGCTTCGGGGGGGTCAAGAGACCCAGTACTTC.

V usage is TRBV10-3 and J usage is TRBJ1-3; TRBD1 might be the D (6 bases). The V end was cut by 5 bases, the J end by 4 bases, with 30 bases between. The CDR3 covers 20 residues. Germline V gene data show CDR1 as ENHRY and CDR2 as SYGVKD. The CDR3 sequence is CAISPRTPWGRGEEGNTIYF. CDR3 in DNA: TGTGCCATCAGTCCCCGAACCCCGTGGGGAAGGGGGGAAGAAGGAAACACCATATATTTT.

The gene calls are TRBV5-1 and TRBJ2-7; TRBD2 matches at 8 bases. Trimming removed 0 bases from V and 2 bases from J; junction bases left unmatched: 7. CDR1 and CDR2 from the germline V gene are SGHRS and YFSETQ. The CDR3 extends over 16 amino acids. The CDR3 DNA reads TGCGCCAGCAGCTTGGGGGGTAGCGGGATGACCTACGAGCAGTACTTC. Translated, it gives CASSLGGSGMTYEQYF.

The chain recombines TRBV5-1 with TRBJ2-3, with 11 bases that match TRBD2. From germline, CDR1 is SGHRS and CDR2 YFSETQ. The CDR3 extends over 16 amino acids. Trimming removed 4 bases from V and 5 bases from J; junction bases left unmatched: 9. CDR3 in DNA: TGCGCCAGCAGCCTAGACAGCCTAGCGGGGGGAGATACGCAGTATTTT. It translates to CASSLDSLAGGDTQYF. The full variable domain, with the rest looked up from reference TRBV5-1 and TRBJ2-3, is KAGVTQTPRYLIKTRGQQVTLSCSPISGHRSVSWYQQTPGQGLQFLFEYFSETQRNKGNFPGRFSGRQFSNSRSEMNVSTLELGDSALYLCASSLDSLAGGDTQYFGPGTRLTVL.

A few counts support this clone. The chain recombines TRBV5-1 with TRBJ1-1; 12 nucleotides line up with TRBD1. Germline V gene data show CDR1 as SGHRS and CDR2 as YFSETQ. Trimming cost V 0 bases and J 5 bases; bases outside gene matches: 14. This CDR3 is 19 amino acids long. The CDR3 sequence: CASSLVAGTGGGRETEAFF. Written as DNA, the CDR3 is TGCGCCAGCAGCTTGGTGGCCGGGACAGGGGGCGGAAGGGAGACTGAAGCTTTCTTT.

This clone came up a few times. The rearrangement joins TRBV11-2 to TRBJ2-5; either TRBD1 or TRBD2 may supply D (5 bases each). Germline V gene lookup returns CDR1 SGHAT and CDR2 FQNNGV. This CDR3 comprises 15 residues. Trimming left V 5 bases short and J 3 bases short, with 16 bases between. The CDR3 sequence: CASSPPLGEKETQYF. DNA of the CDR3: TGTGCCAGCAGCCCCCCTCTGGGGGAGAAAGAGACCCAGTACTTC.

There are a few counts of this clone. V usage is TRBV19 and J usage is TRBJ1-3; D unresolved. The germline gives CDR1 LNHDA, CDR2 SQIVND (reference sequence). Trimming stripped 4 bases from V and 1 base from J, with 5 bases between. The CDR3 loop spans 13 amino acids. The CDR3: CASSTFSGNTIYF. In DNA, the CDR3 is TGTGCCAGTAGTACTTTTTCTGGAAACACCATATATTTT.

CDR3 DNA sequence: TGTGCCAGCAGCTACCTGGACAGGGCCTACGAGCAGTACTTC. Its translation is CASSYLDRAYEQYF. The chain has TRBV5-6 and TRBJ2-7, with 8 bases identical to TRBD1. The V segment lost 3 bases and the J segment 2 bases; nucleotides outside the gene matches: 4. The germline V gene has CDR1 SGHDT and CDR2 YYEEEE. CDR3 size: 14 residues.

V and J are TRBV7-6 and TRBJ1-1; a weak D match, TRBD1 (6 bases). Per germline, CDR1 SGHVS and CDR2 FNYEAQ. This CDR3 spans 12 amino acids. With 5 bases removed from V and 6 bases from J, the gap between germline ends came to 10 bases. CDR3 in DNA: TGTGCCAGCAGCCTACAGGGTTCTGAAGCTTTCTTT. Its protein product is CASSLQGSEAFF.

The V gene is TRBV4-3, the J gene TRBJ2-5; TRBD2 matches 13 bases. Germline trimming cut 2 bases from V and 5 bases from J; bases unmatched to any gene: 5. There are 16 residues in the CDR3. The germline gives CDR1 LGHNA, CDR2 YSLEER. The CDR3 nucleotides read TGCGCCAGCAGCCAATGGACTAGCGGGAGTTTGGAGACCCAGTACTTC. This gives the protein CASSQWTSGSLETQYF.

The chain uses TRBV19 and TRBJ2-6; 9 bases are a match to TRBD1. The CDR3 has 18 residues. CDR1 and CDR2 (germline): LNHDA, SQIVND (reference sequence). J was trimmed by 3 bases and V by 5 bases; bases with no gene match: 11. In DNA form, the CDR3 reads TGTGCCAGTAGTCCCCTGGGACAGGGAATTGGTGGGGCCAACGTCCTGACTTTC. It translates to CASSPLGQGIGGANVLTF.

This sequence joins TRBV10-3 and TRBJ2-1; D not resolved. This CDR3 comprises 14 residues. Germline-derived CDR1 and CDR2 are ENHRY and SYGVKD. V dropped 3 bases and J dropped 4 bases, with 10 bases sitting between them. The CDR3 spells CAISDSDGYNEQFF. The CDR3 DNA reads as TGTGCCATCAGTGACTCTGATGGATACAATGAGCAGTTCTTC.

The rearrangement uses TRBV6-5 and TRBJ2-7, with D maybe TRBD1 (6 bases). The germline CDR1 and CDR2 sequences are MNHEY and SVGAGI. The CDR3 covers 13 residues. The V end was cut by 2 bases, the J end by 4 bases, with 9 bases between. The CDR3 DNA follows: TGTGCCAGCAGTTACGGCAGGGGATACGAGCAGTACTTC. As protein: CASSYGRGYEQYF.

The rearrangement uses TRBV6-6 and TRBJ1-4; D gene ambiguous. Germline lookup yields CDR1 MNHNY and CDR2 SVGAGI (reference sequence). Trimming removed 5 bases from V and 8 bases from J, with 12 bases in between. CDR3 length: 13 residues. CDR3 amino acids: CASSTNSWEKLFF. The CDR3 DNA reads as TGTGCCAGCAGTACTAATTCTTGGGAAAAACTGTTTTTT.

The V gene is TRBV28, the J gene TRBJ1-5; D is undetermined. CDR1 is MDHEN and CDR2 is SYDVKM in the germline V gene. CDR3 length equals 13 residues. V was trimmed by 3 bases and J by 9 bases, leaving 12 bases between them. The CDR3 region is CASSFLAAPPQHF. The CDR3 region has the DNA TGTGCCAGCAGTTTTCTTGCGGCACCGCCCCAGCATTTT.

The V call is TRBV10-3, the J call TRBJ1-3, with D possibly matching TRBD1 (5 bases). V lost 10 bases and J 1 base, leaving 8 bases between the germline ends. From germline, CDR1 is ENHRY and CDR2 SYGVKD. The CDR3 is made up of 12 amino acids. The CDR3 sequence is CASRVSGNTIYF. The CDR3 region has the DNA TGTGCCAGCAGGGTTTCTGGAAACACCATATATTTT.

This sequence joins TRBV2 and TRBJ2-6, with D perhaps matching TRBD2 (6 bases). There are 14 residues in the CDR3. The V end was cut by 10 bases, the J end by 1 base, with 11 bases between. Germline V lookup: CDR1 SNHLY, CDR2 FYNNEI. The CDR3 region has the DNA TGTGCCAAGGGGAGGCGTTCTGGGGCCAACGTCCTGACTTTC. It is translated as CAKGRRSGANVLTF.

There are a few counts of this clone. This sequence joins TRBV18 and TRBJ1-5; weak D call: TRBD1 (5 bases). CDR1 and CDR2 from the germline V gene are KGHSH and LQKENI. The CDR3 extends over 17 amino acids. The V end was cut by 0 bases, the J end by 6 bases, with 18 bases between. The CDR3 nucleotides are TGTGCCAGCTCACCACCCTCCTGGGGCCCGGCGGGTCAGCCCCAGCATTTT. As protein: CASSPPSWGPAGQPQHF.

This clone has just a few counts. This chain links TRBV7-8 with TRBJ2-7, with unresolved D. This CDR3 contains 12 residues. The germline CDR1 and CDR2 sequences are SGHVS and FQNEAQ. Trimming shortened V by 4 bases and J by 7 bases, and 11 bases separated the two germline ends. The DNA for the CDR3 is TGTGCCAGCAGCTCTTATCGGTGGGAGCAGTACTTC. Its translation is CASSSYRWEQYF.

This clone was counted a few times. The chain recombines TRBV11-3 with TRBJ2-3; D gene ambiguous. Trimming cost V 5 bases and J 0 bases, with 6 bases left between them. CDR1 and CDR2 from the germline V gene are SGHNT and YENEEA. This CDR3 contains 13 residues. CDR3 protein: CASSRISTDTQYF. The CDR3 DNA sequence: TGTGCCAGCAGCAGGATCAGCACAGATACGCAGTATTTT.